This TCR beta chain appears in the sequencing data of a study of OX40 agonist ivuxolimab in advanced cancers. The overall study: The study gave patients intravenous ivuxolimab at 0.01 to 10 mg/kg every 2 weeks. Patients receiving dose escalation had hepatocellular carcinoma, melanoma, renal cell or head and neck cancer. At 82.7% male, the cohort had a mean age of about 55 years, ranging from 23 to 79. Whole-study results and caveats: No determination was made of the antigen specificity of the expanded peripheral T cells.

Sequencing was performed with immunoSEQ multiplex PCR; in TCRdb, only in-frame clones are kept and a portion is missing. Of tens of thousands of clones in the sample, roughly 80% were seen once. This CDR3 has 11 amino acids. V was shortened by 6 bases and J by 9 bases, with 9 bases between the two germline ends. The germline V gene encodes CDR1 KGHSH and CDR2 LQKENI. Many counts were recorded for this clone. Its antigen is unidentified. The V and J genes are TRBV18 and TRBJ2-1; D uncertain. The TCR comes from an adult with an advanced solid tumor such as melanoma, head and neck, liver or kidney cancer. The sample was CD4+ or CD8+ T cells sorted from blood, taken in a trial of the OX40 agonist ivuxolimab. The CDR3 sequence is CASSQRPEQFF. In nucleotides, the CDR3 is TGTGCCAGCTCCCAAAGGCCTGAGCAGTTCTTC.